This TCR beta chain was recorded in a study of shared clonotypes between healthy human individuals. Across the whole study: The cohort comprised a couple of women and a few men. Their ages spanned 18 to 49 years. CD4 naive and CD4 memory each took three plates per donor, while CD8 naive took two and CD8 memory one. General study points: When compared with the clonotypes that were shared by all four sorted-subset donors, the non-shared clonotypes turned out to have lower generation probabilities. Blood alone was sampled, and tissue repertoires likely differ.

With regard to this clone: Antigen specificity is unknown.

TCRdb's copy holds only in-frame clones and misses some; the assay was immunoSEQ multiplex PCR. Among about 690,000 clones, about nine tenths were seen once, and the ten largest hold 30% to 35%. The ends were cut back, 1 base at V and 4 bases at J, with 13 bases in the middle. CDR1 and CDR2 from the germline V gene are GTSNPN and SVGIG (reference sequence). The CDR3 is 14 amino acids. The rearrangement links TRBV30 to TRBJ1-2, with D possibly being TRBD1 (5 bases). This receptor was obtained from a man between 18 and 35 years old in good health. Some clones in this sample may be carry-over from other donors' samples. The sequencing sample was made of memory CD8+ T cells from PBMCs. Subset here: CD45RO+ cells pooled with CCR7-negative TemRA cells. The CDR3 nucleotides are TGTGCCTGGAGTGCCCCAGGGTCCCTCTATGGCTACACCTTC. Protein: CAWSAPGSLYGYTF.